This is a list of T cell receptor beta chains from one sample in a study of cytomegalovirus exposure and HLA in healthy donors. Assay used: immunoSEQ multiplex PCR; TCRdb lists only in-frame clones, some missing. The sample lists over 100,000 clones, about 95% occurring once. Sequencing was carried out using PBMCs. The receptors stem from a woman aged 18-29 years in good health and CMV-seronegative. Each CDR3 is given with its conserved first and last residue. Size is omitted from some rows. Given values are once, few, many or a class for expanded clones.

j_call	clone_size	v_call	cdr3_aa
TRBJ2-6	NA	TRBV18	CASSQGQGSGANVLTF
TRBJ2-7	NA	TRBV5-4	CASSLGGGASYEQYF
TRBJ2-3	few	TRBV14	CASSPLSGLAGGLSTDTQYF
TRBJ2-1	NA	TRBV7-3	CASSLASGGAYEQFF
TRBJ1-1	NA	TRBV6-6	CASRGGQGKAFF
TRBJ1-4	NA	TRBV27	CASSKQGTNEKLFF
TRBJ1-1	NA	TRBV7-2	CASRRVYTEAFF
TRBJ2-2	NA	TRBV6-1	CASKRGQGETGELFF
TRBJ1-1	NA	TRBV5-4	CASSLDLQGNTEAFF
TRBJ2-5	NA	TRBV2	CASSARLAYEEETQYF
TRBJ2-7	NA	TRBV4-3	CASSQDRLDREWGEQYF
TRBJ2-2	NA	TRBV10-2	CASKGTTLNTGELFF
TRBJ1-1	NA	TRBV2	CASSQDRGTEAFF
TRBJ1-1	NA	TRBV29-1	CSVGFRDRGAEAFF
TRBJ1-4	NA	TRBV29-1	CSVTRPGQGDEKLFF
TRBJ2-2	NA	TRBV9	CASSVGSGGLANTGELFF
TRBJ2-7	NA	TRBV6-6	CASSPDLAGGPREQYF
TRBJ1-1	once	TRBV18	CASSPRTGGQPLNTEAFF
TRBJ2-3	once	TRBV30	CAWSVPAGGRDTQYF
TRBJ2-3	NA	TRBV19	CASSNTGTWGYTQYF
TRBJ2-1	NA	TRBV10-1	CASSETSGIRSRYNEQFF
TRBJ1-2	NA	TRBV7-2	CASSFPRGGNYGYTF
TRBJ2-5	NA	TRBV5-6	CASSFSGTGGRETQYF
TRBJ2-2	NA	TRBV7-9	CASSRQYTGELFF
TRBJ1-1	NA	TRBV4-1	CASSQGQGNTEAFF
TRBJ2-7	NA	TRBV7-6	CASSSLEAAIYEQYF
TRBJ1-2	once	TRBV19	CASSTVPRQGAIGYTF
TRBJ2-1	NA	TRBV13	CASSLGQEYNEQFF
TRBJ2-7	NA	TRBV19	CATPRGIYEQYF
TRBJ2-7	NA	TRBV7-9	CASSIPGALEQYF
TRBJ2-1	NA	TRBV9	CASSTWTSGSGNEQFF
TRBJ1-2	NA	TRBV27	CASSATGTGGYGYTF
TRBJ2-2	NA	TRBV27	CASSSPSTGGINTGELFF
TRBJ2-3	NA	TRBV4-3	CASSQDGTGDTQYF
TRBJ2-1	once	TRBV5-6	CAGQRTGISHEQFF